This TCR beta chain is drawn from a study of blood T cell repertoires in COVID-19 (dated by TCRdb to between 2020 and 2021). About the investigation overall: Collaborator samples came from the United States, Italy and Spain and covered acute and convalescent phases of COVID-19. The material from the prospective study consisted of cDNA or gDNA derived from T cells, B-cell-depleted T cells, or PBMCs. Deeply sampled blood TCRbeta repertoires from subjects exposed to, actively infected with, or recovered from COVID-19 were included in the dataset. A freely available public database, intended as a resource for researchers studying the immune response to SARS-CoV-2, is where the repertoires were released. Samples were obtained from the ongoing ImmuneRACE study (first 160 participants) and from 1,254 subjects provided by 6 global collaborators. The sample metadata nearly always contained a de-identified subject ID, COVID-19 status, age in years and sex. Where available, HLA class I and class II types were taken from metadata supplied by the sample provider and were not determined by assay-based typing. The study at large found these results: How much clinical and demographic metadata was included differed by source and by participant, and the metadata was provided uncurated.

The immunoSEQ Assay, a bias-controlled multiplex PCR, was used to amplify TCRbeta CDR3 regions from genomic DNA. As for the authors' bioinformatics: Within the assay, amplification of reference gene primers was used to estimate how many nucleated cells each sample contained. To quantify the absolute abundance of each unique TCRbeta CDR3 rearrangement, sequence reads were collapsed and filtered. For each sample, productive Simpson clonality was calculated as the square root of Simpson's diversity index across productive rearrangements. The table comes from immuneACCESS by way of TCRdb, which keeps in-frame sequences with V and J called. Part of the clones is missing from these tables; in studies checked, under half for an unresolved V gene and the rest for unknown reasons. V, J and clone size are those of that table, while D and trimming were read from the DNA. Here the sample has around 25,000 clones; roughly 85% occur a single time. Jointly, the top ten make up roughly 10% of the sample.

The count of this clone is one. The clone's antigen remains unknown. No much larger clone exists at a distance of one base, and base qualities are not known. The germline V and J ends show losses of 6 bases and 7 bases respectively, and no gene match explains 10 bases of the junction. From a lookup of the germline V gene (reference sequence), CDR1 and CDR2 are SEHNR and FQNEAQ. Spanning cysteine to phenylalanine, the CDR3 consists of 14 amino acids. The retained sequence is limited to the CDR3, 42 bases, with the frame set at the first base. Collaborating institutions collected whole blood in K2EDTA tubes following their own protocols. For TCRbeta analysis, collaborator samples were shipped as frozen whole blood, as isolated PBMCs, or as DNA extracted from either sample type.

The sequenced sample was peripheral blood. The TCR sequence derives from a human donor with active COVID-19. The donor label of this sample is uncertain. The rearranged chain carries TRBV7-9 and TRBJ1-2, and TRBD1 aligns with 8 junction nucleotides. The CDR3 in this case is CASSYPGQEFGYTF. The sequenced DNA is TGTGCCAGCAGTTATCCGGGACAGGAATTTGGCTACACCTTC.